This TCR beta chain appears in the sequencing data of a study of blood T cell repertoires in COVID-19. Per the study methods: Amplified reference gene primers provided the basis for estimating nucleated cell counts. Clones were read by immunoSEQ multiplex PCR, and TCRdb kept only the in-frame ones, dropping some. Clonal size and the V and J genes are those of that table, whereas D and trimming came from the DNA. The table has roughly 300,000 clones, about nine tenths seen once. This TCR came from a woman in her twenties or thirties who had recovered from COVID-19. Sequenced: PBMCs or T cells enriched from blood (not recorded which).

Here the CDR3 DNA reads TGTGCCAGCAGCCTCGGGGCAGGGGCCTCACCCCTCCACTTT. It yields the protein CASSLGAGASPLHF. The chain recombines TRBV27 with TRBJ1-6; the D gene is possibly TRBD1 (6 bases). Trimming cost V 6 bases and J 10 bases, with 16 bases left between them. This CDR3 region has 14 residues. Germline V gene sequence: CDR1 MNHEY, CDR2 SMNVEV (reference sequence).